This TCR beta chain was recorded in a study of blood T cell repertoires in COVID-19. Overall study: Samples of COVID-19 (acute and convalescent) were obtained from the United States, Italy and Spain. The analysed material was cDNA or gDNA that came from T cells, B-cell-depleted T cells, or PBMCs.

Assay used: immunoSEQ multiplex PCR; TCRdb lists only in-frame clones, some missing. The sample shows about 95,000 clones, around nine tenths of them seen only once. Unmatched junction bases numbered 4, after V lost 0 bases and J lost 2 bases. CDR3 length: 16 amino acids. Germline loops: CDR1 SGHRS, CDR2 YFSETQ. The chain is built from TRBV5-1 and TRBJ1-4; 7 positions match TRBD1. Material for sequencing was peripheral blood. This clonotype was sampled from an older woman with acute or convalescent COVID-19. The CDR3 is CASSLVSGGTNEKLFF. The CDR3 coding sequence is TGCGCCAGCAGCTTGGTTTCAGGGGGGACTAATGAAAAACTGTTTTTT.